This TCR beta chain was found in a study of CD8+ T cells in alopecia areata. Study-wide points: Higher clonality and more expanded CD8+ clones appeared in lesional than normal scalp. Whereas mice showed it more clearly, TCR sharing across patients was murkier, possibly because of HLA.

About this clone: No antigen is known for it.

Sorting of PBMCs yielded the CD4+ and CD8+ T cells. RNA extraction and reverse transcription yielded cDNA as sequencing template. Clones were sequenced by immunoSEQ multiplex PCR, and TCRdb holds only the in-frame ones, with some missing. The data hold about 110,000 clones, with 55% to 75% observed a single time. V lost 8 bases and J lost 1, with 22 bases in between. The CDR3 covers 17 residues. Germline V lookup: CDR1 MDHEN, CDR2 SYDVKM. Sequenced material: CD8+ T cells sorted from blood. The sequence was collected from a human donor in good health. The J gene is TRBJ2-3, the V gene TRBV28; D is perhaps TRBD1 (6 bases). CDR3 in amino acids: CASHCPTGTPGTDTQYF. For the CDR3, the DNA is TGTGCCAGCCACTGCCCTACCGGGACACCAGGCACAGATACGCAGTATTTT.